These 32 T cell receptor beta chains share one sample of origin, sequenced in a study of cytomegalovirus exposure and HLA in healthy donors (dated by TCRdb to 2015 to 2018). Preparation of the library involved the immunoSEQ multiplex PCR assay. For the multiplex PCR, a mixture combining 60 forward primers for TCR Vbeta segments and 13 reverse primers for TCR Jbeta segments was used. TCRdb holds this immuneACCESS table with in-frame rearrangements only. Some clones are missing; in checked studies, unresolved V genes explain under half, and the rest has no known cause. Counted in this sample were about 120,000 clones; over 60% of them appeared once. Under 3% of the sample is held by the ten biggest clonotypes. The sample taken for sequencing was PBMCs. The receptors here all came from an older woman in good health and CMV-seropositive.

The chain is built from TRBV7-3 and TRBJ2-2; D unclear. From germline, CDR1 is SGHTA and CDR2 FQGTGA. This CDR3 region has 16 residues. The V end was cut by 0 bases, the J end by 4 bases, with 12 bases between. The CDR3 DNA is TGTGCCAGCAGCTTAACGTTGGCTTCGGGCACCGGGGAGCTGTTTTTT. Residues: CASSLTLASGTGELFF.

The chain joins TRBV28 to TRBJ2-7, with a tentative D call TRBD2 (5 bases). Trimming cost V 3 bases and J 0 bases, with 9 bases left between them. The CDR3 is 14 amino acids. The V gene's germline CDR1 is MDHEN and CDR2 SYDVKM. This CDR3 is CASSFGGNSYEQYF. CDR3 bases: TGTGCCAGCAGTTTTGGAGGAAACTCCTACGAGCAGTACTTC.

The chain recombines TRBV21-1 with TRBJ2-2; whether TRBD1, the table's D call, matches the DNA was not checked. TRBV21-1 is a known pseudogene. The CDR3 has 17 amino acids. The CDR3 nucleotides are TGTGCCAGCAGCAAACATGTGACAGGGGCGAACACCGGGGAGCTGTTTTTT. Encoded protein: CASSKHVTGANTGELFF.

CDR3 nucleotides: TGTGCCAGCATTCGCGACAGTACCTACGAGCAGTACTTC. This sequence encodes CASIRDSTYEQYF. The chain joins TRBV2 to TRBJ2-7, with D perhaps matching TRBD1 (5 bases). With 7 bases removed from V and 2 bases from J, the gap between germline ends came to 12 bases. The length of the CDR3 is 13 residues. CDR1 is SNHLY, CDR2 FYNNEI, per germline.

The V call is TRBV4-2, the J call TRBJ2-3; 10 nucleotides agree with TRBD2. Germline V gene lookup returns CDR1 LGHNA and CDR2 YNFKEQ. Unmatched junction bases numbered 7, after V lost 1 base and J lost 6 bases. This CDR3 is built from 16 residues. The chain's CDR3 is CASSQVGLAGEDTQYF. The CDR3 DNA sequence: TGTGCCAGCAGCCAAGTCGGTCTAGCGGGAGAGGATACGCAGTATTTT.

This clone showed up just a few times. This sequence joins TRBV19 and TRBJ2-3; 10 nucleotides line up with TRBD2. The CDR3 has 16 amino acids. V lost 1 base and J lost 5; bases outside the gene matches: 6. CDR1 and CDR2 from the germline V gene are LNHDA and SQIVND (reference sequence). Written as DNA, the CDR3 is TGTGCCAGTAGTATAGCCCCAGCGGGAGGGGGAGATACGCAGTATTTT. It yields the protein CASSIAPAGGGDTQYF.

The V and J genes are TRBV2 and TRBJ1-5, with TRBD1 matching 7 bases. Per the germline V gene, CDR1 is SNHLY and CDR2 is FYNNEI. CDR3 length: 19 residues. Trimming took 4 bases from V and 0 from J; bases not matched to a gene: 15. The CDR3 spells CASSVRQGSRGNSNQPQHF. In nucleotides, the CDR3 is TGTGCCAGCAGTGTCAGACAGGGATCGAGGGGGAATAGCAATCAGCCCCAGCATTTT.

The V gene is TRBV4-1, the J gene TRBJ1-5; 8 bases fit TRBD1. Germline V gives CDR1 MGHRA, CDR2 YSYEKL. The CDR3 extends over 15 amino acids. After removal of 4 bases from V and 9 bases from J, the junction contained 11 bases not matched to a gene. CDR3 in DNA: TGCGCCAGCAGCCCCGGACAGGGCTCCGTAGGGCCCCAGCATTTT. Translation gives CASSPGQGSVGPQHF.

The J gene is TRBJ2-7, the V gene TRBV19, with D perhaps TRBD1 (5 bases). Germline CDR1 and CDR2: LNHDA and SQIVND (reference sequence). Trimming left V 8 bases short and J 4 bases short, with 9 bases between. CDR3 length: 11 residues. The CDR3 coding sequence is TGTGCCAGTGCAGACAGATACGAGCAGTACTTC. Amino acid sequence: CASADRYEQYF.

The V and J genes are TRBV9 and TRBJ2-2; the match to TRBD2 covers 9 bases. Germline-derived CDR1 and CDR2 are SGDLS and YYNGEE. The length of the CDR3 is 16 residues. Losses at the gene ends were 2 bases for V and 5 bases for J; bases not matched to a gene: 7. The CDR3 nucleotides are TGTGCCAGCAGCGTTGCGGGAGGGCCTAGTACCGGGGAGCTGTTTTTT. Its translation: CASSVAGGPSTGELFF. Full variable domain (remainder filled in from reference TRBV9 and TRBJ2-2): DSGVTQTPKHLITATGQRVTLRCSPRSGDLSVYWYQQSLDQGLQFLIQYYNGEERAKGNILERFSAQQFPDLHSELNLSSLELGDSALYFCASSVAGGPSTGELFFGEGSRLTVL.

This chain connects TRBV10-3 to TRBJ2-1; 10 nucleotides line up with TRBD2. The length of the CDR3 is 15 residues. CDR1 is ENHRY, CDR2 SYGVKD, per germline. Trimming took 2 bases from V and 9 from J; bases not matched to a gene: 7. The CDR3 bases are TGTGCCATCAGTGAGGGCCTAGCGGGAGCAGCTGAGCAGTTCTTC. Translation gives CAISEGLAGAAEQFF.

V is TRBV27 and J is TRBJ2-7; maybe TRBD2 (5 bases). The CDR3 has 16 amino acids. Germline CDR1 and CDR2: MNHEY and SMNVEV (reference sequence). Trimming left V 3 bases short and J 3 bases short, with 18 bases between. The DNA for the CDR3 is TGTGCCAGCAGTTTCCGAGCGGTCCGTTCCCTCTACGAGCAGTACTTC. Amino acid sequence: CASSFRAVRSLYEQYF.

CDR3: CASSKADTAYGYTF. In DNA form, the CDR3 reads TGTGCCAGCAGCAAAGCGGACACAGCCTATGGCTACACCTTC. The chain uses TRBV21-1 and TRBJ1-2; whether TRBD1, the table's D call, matches the DNA was not checked. TRBV21-1 is assigned pseudogene status. This CDR3 region has 14 residues.

The genes are TRBV7-9 and TRBJ2-1; D may be TRBD2 (5 bases). Germline V gives CDR1 SEHNR, CDR2 FQNEAQ (reference sequence). The CDR3 length is 14 residues. The ends were cut back, 2 bases at V and 6 bases at J, with 11 bases in the middle. The CDR3 sequence is CASSLRGILNEQFF. Written as DNA, the CDR3 is TGTGCCAGCAGCTTACGGGGAATCCTCAATGAGCAGTTCTTC.

This chain links TRBV12-5 with TRBJ2-1; possible D gene TRBD2, 6 bases. The ends were cut back, 6 bases at V and 8 bases at J, with 23 bases in the middle. The CDR3 contains 16 residues. CDR1 and CDR2 (germline): LGHNT, FRNRAP. Here the CDR3 DNA reads TGTGCTAGTGGCTCTAAACCCGGGACTTCGGTCTATGAGCAGTTCTTC. Translated: CASGSKPGTSVYEQFF.

V gene TRBV5-1 combines with J gene TRBJ2-2, with 10 bases identical to TRBD2. V dropped 4 bases and J dropped 5; count of bases not matched to a gene: 8. The CDR3 has 16 residues. Germline CDR1 reads SGHRS; CDR2 reads YFSETQ. The CDR3 DNA is TGCGCCAGCAGCCGGACTAGCGGCTTACGTACCGGGGAGCTGTTTTTT. This gives the protein CASSRTSGLRTGELFF.

The chain links TRBV19 to TRBJ2-2; 10 bases agree with TRBD1. The trim removed 6 bases at V and 5 bases at J, leaving 3 bases unmatched. Germline V CDR1 and CDR2: LNHDA, SQIVND (reference sequence). The CDR3 loop spans 14 amino acids. CDR3 in amino acids: CASRTGGYTGELFF. DNA of the CDR3: TGTGCCAGTAGGACAGGGGGCTATACCGGGGAGCTGTTTTTT.

The chain carries TRBV4-1 and TRBJ2-7, with 13 bases aligning to TRBD2. Germline V gene lookup returns CDR1 MGHRA and CDR2 YSYEKL. The CDR3 loop spans 15 amino acids. V trimming: 4 bases; J trimming: 2 bases; junction bases outside the gene matches: 2. The CDR3 sequence: CASSPGLAGAYEQYF. The CDR3 nucleotides read TGCGCCAGCAGCCCTGGACTAGCGGGAGCCTACGAGCAGTACTTC.

The chain combines TRBV6-1 with TRBJ2-7, with D unresolved. CDR3 size: 14 residues. V shed 0 bases and J shed 3 bases, with 9 bases lying between them. Germline CDR1 reads MNHNS; CDR2 reads SASEGT. The CDR3 here is CASSEANSLYEQYF. The CDR3 nucleotides read TGTGCCAGCAGTGAAGCTAACAGCCTCTACGAGCAGTACTTC.

The chain is built from TRBV5-4 and TRBJ2-7, with a weak D call TRBD1 (6 bases). CDR3 length: 13 amino acids. The germline V gene encodes CDR1 SGHNT and CDR2 YYREEE (reference sequence). V lost 4 bases and J 7 bases, leaving 15 bases between the germline ends. The CDR3 region has the DNA TGTGCCAGCAGCGACCACAGGGTAGGGGAGCAGTACTTC. Its protein product is CASSDHRVGEQYF.

The V and J genes are TRBV5-1 and TRBJ2-5, with 7 bases fitting TRBD1. CDR3 length: 13 amino acids. Germline V gives CDR1 SGHRS, CDR2 YFSETQ. V lost 4 bases to trimming and J lost 2 bases; unmatched junction nucleotides: 2. CDR3 nucleotide sequence: TGCGCCAGCAGCGTACAGGGGCAAGAGACCCAGTACTTC. Translating it yields CASSVQGQETQYF.

V gene TRBV5-4 combines with J gene TRBJ1-2; D remains ambiguous. Looked up from germline, CDR1 is SGHNT and CDR2 is YYREEE (reference sequence). V was cut by 5 bases and J by 6 bases, with 17 bases left in between. This CDR3 is 14 amino acids long. CDR3: CASRDSLIGDGYTF. For the CDR3, the DNA is TGTGCCAGCAGGGACTCTTTGATAGGAGATGGCTACACCTTC. The whole variable domain, filled in from reference TRBV5-4 and TRBJ1-2, reads ETGVTQSPTHLIKTRGQQVTLRCSSQSGHNTVSWYQQALGQGPQFIFQYYREEENGRGNFPPRFSGLQFPNYSSELNVNALELDDSALYLCASRDSLIGDGYTFGSGTRLTVV.

This clone was detected a few times. The rearrangement links TRBV5-4 to TRBJ2-7; 13 nucleotides line up with TRBD2. CDR1 and CDR2 from the germline V gene are SGHNT and YYREEE (reference sequence). The V segment lost 4 bases and the J segment 6 bases; nucleotides outside the gene matches: 10. The CDR3 length is 16 residues. The CDR3 DNA reads as TGTGCCAGCAGCCCTAGACTAGCGGGAGGCGGGGTCGAGCAGTACTTC. Protein product: CASSPRLAGGGVEQYF.

This clone was found a few times. This rearrangement joins TRBV7-2 to TRBJ1-2; D is undetermined. Trimming cost V 1 base and J 2 bases, with 11 bases left between them. CDR1 SGHTA and CDR2 FQGNSA come from the germline V gene. The CDR3 runs to 15 residues. In nucleotides, the CDR3 is TGTGCCAGCAGCTTAGATATCCCGGGGAACTATGGCTACACCTTC. Its protein is CASSLDIPGNYGYTF.

CDR3 DNA sequence: TGTGCCAGCAGCCCCCTAGCGGGATTGGACACCGGGGAGCTGTTTTTT. Translating gives CASSPLAGLDTGELFF. This chain joins TRBV4-2 and TRBJ2-2; 9 bases line up with TRBD2. CDR1 is LGHNA and CDR2 is YNFKEQ in the germline V gene. The CDR3 consists of 16 residues. V was clipped by 4 bases and J by 3 bases; unmatched bases: 6.

This rearrangement joins TRBV10-2 to TRBJ1-2; 7 bases map to TRBD1. Per germline, CDR1 WSHSY and CDR2 SAAADI. CDR3 length: 14 residues. V shed 7 bases and J 0 bases; nucleotides not matched to a gene: 5. The CDR3 DNA reads TGCGCCAGCACCCGACAGGGCTCTAACTATGGCTACACCTTC. It is translated as CASTRQGSNYGYTF.

The V and J genes are TRBV7-3 and TRBJ2-1; D not resolved. The germline V gene has CDR1 SGHTA and CDR2 FQGTGA. V was trimmed by 2 bases and J by 0 bases, leaving 8 bases between them. The CDR3 extends over 15 amino acids. In DNA, the CDR3 is TGTGCCAGCAGCTTAGGGCCAAGCTCCTACAATGAGCAGTTCTTC. Encoded protein: CASSLGPSSYNEQFF.

This CDR3 is CASSYRILGGVAFYEQYF. As DNA, the CDR3 is TGTGCCAGCAGCTATCGGATACTCGGAGGGGTCGCCTTCTACGAGCAGTACTTC. This chain joins TRBV7-9 and TRBJ2-5; possibly TRBD2 for D (6 bases). The DNA end is a closer match to TRBJ2-7, so the J assignment may be wrong. Germline CDR1 SEHNR, CDR2 FQNEAQ (reference sequence). There are 18 residues in the CDR3.

In this sample, this clone turned up once. V is TRBV27 and J is TRBJ1-2; unclear D gene. CDR1 is MNHEY and CDR2 is SMNVEV in the germline V gene (reference sequence). V shed 4 bases and J shed 4 bases, with 10 bases lying between them. The CDR3 has 13 amino acids. This CDR3 is CASSSGGLYGYTF. In nucleotides, the CDR3 is TGTGCCAGCAGTTCAGGAGGTCTCTATGGCTACACCTTC.

CDR3 region: CASSYKDRALDEQYF. As DNA, the CDR3 is TGTGCCAGTAGTTACAAGGACAGGGCTCTGGACGAGCAGTACTTC. This rearrangement joins TRBV19 to TRBJ2-5; 8 bases are a match to TRBD1. The J call may be faulty, since TRBJ2-7 better matches the DNA end. Germline V gene data show CDR1 as LNHDA and CDR2 as SQIVND (reference sequence). The CDR3 is made up of 15 amino acids.

The CDR3 spells CATADRNNEKLFF. The CDR3, as DNA: TGTGCCACCGCGGACAGAAATAATGAAAAACTGTTTTTT. This chain connects TRBV7-9 to TRBJ1-4; possibly TRBD1 for D (6 bases). The CDR3 has 13 residues. V lost 10 bases to trimming and J lost 4 bases, with 13 bases between them. Germline V CDR1 and CDR2: SEHNR, FQNEAQ (reference sequence). Combining the CDR3 with reference TRBV7-9 and TRBJ1-4 gives the whole variable domain DTGVSQNPRHKITKRGQNVTFRCDPISEHNRLYWYRQTLGQGPEFLTYFQNEAQLEKSRLLSDRFSAERPKGSFSTLEIQRTEQGDSAMYLCATADRNNEKLFFGSGTQLSVL.

This chain links TRBV5-1 with TRBJ1-1; D unresolved. Trimming cost V 4 bases and J 3 bases, with 16 bases left between them. The CDR3 has 15 amino acids. Germline V lookup: CDR1 SGHRS, CDR2 YFSETQ. Written as DNA, the CDR3 is TGCGCCAGCAGCCAAGAATCAACGAGGTACACTGAAGCTTTCTTT. This sequence encodes CASSQESTRYTEAFF. Complete variable domain (other parts from reference TRBV5-1 and TRBJ1-1): KAGVTQTPRYLIKTRGQQVTLSCSPISGHRSVSWYQQTPGQGLQFLFEYFSETQRNKGNFPGRFSGRQFSNSRSEMNVSTLELGDSALYLCASSQESTRYTEAFFGQGTRLTVV.